This is a list of T cell receptor beta chains from one sample in a study of blood T cell repertoires in COVID-19. The method was immunoSEQ multiplex PCR; TCRdb's version includes in-frame clones alone and lacks a portion of them. Of 150,000 to 200,000 clones in the sample, approximately 86% were seen once. Material: peripheral blood. The receptors shown here come from a woman aged 80 or older in a cohort sampled during active or convalescent COVID-19. Both conserved end residues are part of each CDR3. Fields, in order: V gene, CDR3 protein.

TRBV18,CASSGEVSYGYTF
TRBV19,CASRRQGGDQPQHF
TRBV20-1,CSARDRNEEYF
TRBV30,CAWSVVRGDGYTF
TRBV5-8,CASSLSGLPPSYF
TRBV18,CASWRTSGYNEQFF
TRBV6-5,CASLTGGGETQYF
TRBV28,CASSLRTGDYEQYF
TRBV2,CASRTSGGTSTDTQYF
TRBV4-1,CASSQINAGLAGGTYEQYF
TRBV6-6,CASRQGGSWTGELFF
TRBV3-1/TRBV3-2,CASTPSRELYGYTF
TRBV30,CAWSVSGDHQETQYF
TRBV19,CASRRELAAYEQYF
TRBV24-1,CATSAPGQGDDTQYF
TRBV7-6,CASSLGPGVNQPQHF
TRBV10-3,CAISDSNEKLFF
TRBV11-2,CASSLHLWGSQETQYF
TRBV30,CAWSRTGGAGGEQYF
TRBV18,CASSPWSTGNYGYTF
TRBV30,CAWMRENTIYF
TRBV19,CASSETALAKNIQYF
TRBV6-5,CASRDSLNTGELFF
TRBV10-3,CAISSTGDTGYTF
TRBV5-1,CASSLGDRGMNTEAFF
TRBV6-5,CASSSVIQGDICYTF
TRBV19,CASSIGAEYNSPLHF
TRBV11-2,CASSQWREGTDTQYF
TRBV25-1,CASSEGQGWAEAFF
TRBV27,CASGVGGRAFF
TRBV6-1,CASSEGQGGGEKLFF
TRBV28,CASRPNFRGLGTEAFF
TRBV5-1,CASSLVGTGERQFF
TRBV5-1,CASSWDRGQNTGELFF
TRBV7-9,CASSFGGGAGPETQYF
TRBV24-1,CATSAGTGELHRENIQYF
TRBV10-3,CATRTVSGGADTQYF
TRBV15,CATSRDRSVQGYTF
TRBV19,CASSIQGEWLNYGYTF
TRBV9,CASSVGGSSEAGNTIYF
TRBV2,CASSEPNEQYF
TRBV4-1,CASSRWTGDNTGELFF
TRBV7-8,CASSFQPGGTQYF
TRBV15,CATSEKVEISEKLFF
TRBV3-1/TRBV3-2,CASSQVGGFEAFF
TRBV4-1,CASSLNSPYNEQFF
TRBV10-1,CASRDRNTGELFF
TRBV24-1,CATSDPRQEQETQYF
TRBV28,CASSQGDYEQYF
TRBV6-5,CASSYTRASSGNTIYF
TRBV3-1/TRBV3-2,CASSQGQDNSPLHF